A single sample is the source of the 18 T cell receptor beta chains below, sequenced in a study of CD8 T cells in ankylosing spondylitis. Study results and limitations: What appeared characteristic of ankylosing spondylitis blood was a TCR beta motif of eight highly homologous variants.

Their cognate antigens are unknown. Using its own MiXCR run on the 5' RACE reads, TCRdb lists one record per CDR3 protein. The sample comprises hundreds of thousands of distinct CDR3 sequences, 10% to 15% of which are singletons, and 0.51% rests with the top ten. The sample comprised blood, either unsorted or a sorted T cell fraction (not recorded which). The receptors come from a male donor with ankylosing spondylitis.

The table lists this clonotype with a few counts. The chain recombines TRBV20-1 with TRBJ2-1; 8 bases are shared with TRBD2. In germline, CDR1 is DFQATT, CDR2 SNEGSKA (reference sequence). V lost 6 bases, J lost 0 bases, and 4 bases stayed unmatched. The CDR3 extends over 14 amino acids. CDR3 protein: CSAPAGVSYNEQFF. CDR3 DNA: TGCAGTGCCCCAGCGGGAGTCTCCTACAATGAGCAGTTCTTC.

This clonotype was detected only a few times. This chain links TRBV7-9 with TRBJ1-1, with D unclear. The germline V and J ends were trimmed by 2 bases and 4 bases, with 8 bases remaining between them. Germline lookup yields CDR1 SEHNR and CDR2 FQNEAQ (reference sequence). The CDR3 runs 13 residues. The CDR3 DNA sequence: TGTGCCAGCAGCTTAAATTTGGGCACTGAAGCTTTCTTT. Its translation is CASSLNLGTEAFF.

Ten or more counts support this clonotype. V is TRBV12-3 or TRBV12-4 and J is TRBJ2-1; D may be TRBD2 (7 bases). V was cut by 9 bases and J by 0 bases, with 18 bases left in between. The CDR3 length is 16 residues. Here the CDR3 DNA reads TGTGCCAGTAAGGGGGGGGGCAGAAGCTCCTACAATGAGCAGTTCTTC. Amino acids: CASKGGGRSSYNEQFF.

This clonotype was seen many times. The CDR3 DNA reads TGTGCCAGCAGCTCCGTCAATCAGCCCCAGCATTTT. Translation: CASSSVNQPQHF. V and J are TRBV12-3 or TRBV12-4 and TRBJ1-5; D unresolved. The CDR3 is 12 amino acids. Between the trimmed V and J ends, which lost 6 bases and 3 bases, there was a span of 6 bases.

This clonotype was counted only a few times. The chain is built from TRBV5-1 and TRBJ2-1; the match to TRBD2 covers 10 bases. CDR3 length: 15 amino acids. V dropped 4 bases and J dropped 9; count of bases not matched to a gene: 10. Germline lookup yields CDR1 SGHRS and CDR2 YFSETQ. This CDR3 reads CASSPLAGGDPEQFF. CDR3 nucleotides: TGCGCCAGCAGCCCCTTAGCGGGAGGTGATCCTGAGCAGTTCTTC.

This clonotype was observed a few times. This chain joins TRBV7-2 and TRBJ2-5, with D perhaps matching TRBD2 (6 bases). Trimming cost V 6 bases and J 1 base, with 12 bases left between them. The CDR3 runs to 14 residues. CDR1 SGHTA and CDR2 FQGNSA come from the germline V gene. Written as DNA, the CDR3 is TGTGCCAGCAGTCCGGGAGTCCTCCAAGAGACCCAGTACTTC. Encoded protein: CASSPGVLQETQYF.

This clonotype was detected ten times or more. The chain uses TRBV7-6 and TRBJ2-2; TRBD1 or TRBD2 may be the D gene (6 bases each). Germline CDR1 SGHVS, CDR2 FNYEAQ. Between the trimmed V and J ends, which lost 8 bases and 6 bases, there was a span of 16 bases. The CDR3 loop spans 14 amino acids. The CDR3 reads CASGRGHMAGELFF. For the CDR3, the DNA is TGTGCCAGCGGTCGGGGGCATATGGCCGGGGAGCTGTTTTTT.

The V call is TRBV6-2 or TRBV6-3, the J call TRBJ1-2; D perhaps matches TRBD1 (5 bases). V lost 4 bases, J lost 4 bases, and 16 bases lay in between. The CDR3 is made up of 15 amino acids. Germline lookup yields CDR1 MNHEY and CDR2 SVGEGT. The CDR3 loop reads CASSSRDPAGYGYTF. As DNA, the CDR3 is TGTGCCAGCAGTTCCAGGGACCCGGCGGGCTATGGCTACACCTTC.

This chain joins TRBV4-1 and TRBJ1-4, with D unclear. CDR3 length equals 15 residues. Per the germline V gene, CDR1 is MGHRA and CDR2 is YSYEKL. Trimming removed 0 bases from V and 5 bases from J, with 10 bases in between. CDR3 nucleotide sequence: TGCGCCAGCAGCCAAGATGGGAGGGAGAATGAAAAACTGTTTTTT. This translates into CASSQDGRENEKLFF.

This clonotype was seen more than once but under ten times. J is TRBJ2-3 and V is TRBV14; 7 bases align to TRBD1. The germline V gene has CDR1 SGHDN and CDR2 FVKESK. V lost 3 bases and J lost 1; bases outside the gene matches: 7. The CDR3 totals 16 residues. DNA for the CDR3: TGTGCCAGCAGCCAGTACAGGGGTTATGGCACAGATACGCAGTATTTT. As protein: CASSQYRGYGTDTQYF.

This clonotype was seen at least ten times. J is TRBJ2-3 and V is TRBV12-3 or TRBV12-4; 13 bases are a match to TRBD2. The CDR3 sequence is 15 residues long. V was clipped by 5 bases and J by 5 bases; unmatched bases: 4. CDR3 sequence (DNA): TGTGCCAGCAGTCCCCGACTAGCGGGGGGAGATACGCAGTATTTT. Protein: CASSPRLAGGDTQYF.

In this sample, this clonotype turned up a few times. The V call is TRBV30, the J call TRBJ2-1, with D possibly being TRBD2 (6 bases). Germline V lookup: CDR1 GTSNPN, CDR2 SVGIG (reference sequence). V gave up 1 base and J gave up 3 bases, with 10 bases separating them. The CDR3 has 14 amino acids. CDR3 nucleotides: TGTGCCTGGAGTGGGGGGGTCGGCTACAATGAGCAGTTCTTC. As protein: CAWSGGVGYNEQFF.

The rearrangement uses TRBV5-1 and TRBJ2-7; 8 nucleotides align to TRBD2. V lost 4 bases and J lost 3; bases outside the gene matches: 6. Germline V CDR1 and CDR2: SGHRS, YFSETQ. The CDR3 consists of 14 residues. CDR3 sequence: CASSAPGGIYEQYF. CDR3 nucleotides: TGCGCCAGCAGCGCCCCGGGGGGGATCTACGAGCAGTACTTC.

Ten or more counts support this clonotype. This chain links TRBV7-9 with TRBJ1-2; the D gene is possibly TRBD1 (5 bases). V shed 7 bases and J shed 0 bases, with 12 bases lying between them. The CDR3 extends over 14 amino acids. Per germline, CDR1 SEHNR and CDR2 FQNEAQ (reference sequence). In nucleotides, the CDR3 is TGTGCCAGCACCCCTACGGGACCTAACTATGGCTACACCTTC. Translation: CASTPTGPNYGYTF.

This clonotype was seen only a few times. The genes are TRBV20-1 and TRBJ2-7; 7 bases match TRBD2. Germline assignment: CDR1 DFQATT and CDR2 SNEGSKA (reference sequence). CDR3 size: 14 residues. V shed 2 bases and J 2 bases; nucleotides not matched to a gene: 6. CDR3 sequence: CSARRLADTYEQYF. In DNA, the CDR3 is TGCAGTGCTAGACGGCTAGCGGATACCTACGAGCAGTACTTC.

The chain employs TRBV5-1 and TRBJ1-1; possibly TRBD1 for D (5 bases). V was trimmed by 0 bases and J by 7 bases, leaving 16 bases between them. Germline CDR1 SGHRS, CDR2 YFSETQ. There are 15 residues in the CDR3. The CDR3: CASSLEGLVEGEAFF. The CDR3 DNA sequence: TGCGCCAGCAGCTTGGAGGGGTTGGTGGAGGGTGAAGCTTTCTTT.

This clonotype was counted many times. The rearrangement uses TRBV6-1 and TRBJ2-1, with TRBD2 as a possible D gene (5 bases). The V end was cut by 6 bases, the J end by 2 bases, with 14 bases between. Looked up from germline, CDR1 is MNHNS and CDR2 is SASEGT. The CDR3 runs to 15 residues. CDR3 DNA sequence: TGTGCCAGCAGCCGTGGAGGCGTCCCCTACAATGAGCAGTTCTTC. Protein product: CASSRGGVPYNEQFF.

This clonotype came up a few times. V usage is TRBV6-1 and J usage is TRBJ1-2; D is unresolved. CDR3 size: 13 residues. Germline CDR1 MNHNS, CDR2 SASEGT. Between the trimmed V and J ends, which lost 4 bases and 4 bases, there was a span of 10 bases. Written as DNA, the CDR3 is TGTGCCAGCAGTGCGCGACGGGGCTATGGCTACACCTTC. This encodes CASSARRGYGYTF.